Below, 16 T cell receptor beta chains from the same sample are listed, as sequenced in a study of radiotherapy plus CTLA-4 blockade in lung cancer. Assay used: immunoSEQ multiplex PCR; TCRdb lists only in-frame clones, some missing. The repertoire consists of 85,000 to 90,000 clones, with about two thirds occurring once and the leading ten covering roughly an eighth. Sequenced material: peripheral blood, taken from a patient treated with radiotherapy plus ipilimumab. The receptors derive from a human donor with non-small cell lung cancer that progressed on radiotherapy plus ipilimumab.

V and J are TRBV28 and TRBJ2-7; D possibly corresponds to TRBD1 (6 bases). Germline V gene lookup returns CDR1 MDHEN and CDR2 SYDVKM. This CDR3 contains 16 residues. Trimming took 5 bases from V and 5 from J, leaving 22 bases between them. CDR3 sequence: CASSTQKQGAQDEQYF. The DNA for the CDR3 is TGTGCCAGCAGTACACAAAAACAGGGAGCCCAGGACGAGCAGTACTTC.

The chain recombines TRBV18 with TRBJ2-4; the match to TRBD1 covers 8 bases. The V segment lost 1 base and the J segment 7 bases; nucleotides outside the gene matches: 6. Germline CDR1 and CDR2: KGHSH and LQKENI. The CDR3 covers 15 residues. The CDR3 sequence: CASSPLGQGINIQYF. The CDR3 nucleotides are TGTGCCAGCTCACCACTCGGACAGGGTATCAACATTCAGTACTTC.

This chain links TRBV10-3 with TRBJ2-1; 8 bases fit TRBD2. CDR1 ENHRY and CDR2 SYGVKD come from the germline V gene. CDR3 length: 14 amino acids. Trimming took 7 bases from V and 10 from J; bases not matched to a gene: 12. This CDR3 is CAITSSGPNGEQFF. The CDR3 DNA follows: TGTGCCATCACTTCTAGCGGGCCCAATGGGGAGCAGTTCTTC.

This clone was seen a handful of times. CDR3: CASSLVSRGSEAFF. The CDR3 DNA reads TGTGCCAGCAGCTTGGTATCGAGGGGGAGTGAAGCTTTCTTT. This sequence joins TRBV5-5 and TRBJ1-1; tentative D call: TRBD1 (6 bases). The CDR3 loop spans 14 amino acids. From germline, CDR1 is SGHKS and CDR2 YYEKEE (reference sequence). V was pared by 0 bases and J by 7 bases, with 13 bases between.

A single count supports this clone. The chain employs TRBV18 and TRBJ2-4; 7 positions match TRBD1. Germline V CDR1 and CDR2: KGHSH, LQKENI. The CDR3 totals 14 residues. Trimming took 3 bases from V and 6 from J; bases not matched to a gene: 5. CDR3 DNA: TGTGCCAGCTCACCCGACAGGGTTGGAAACATTCAGTACTTC. Residues: CASSPDRVGNIQYF.

J is TRBJ1-1 and V is TRBV5-1; 7 nucleotides match TRBD1. From germline, CDR1 is SGHRS and CDR2 YFSETQ. The CDR3 spans 13 residues. After removal of 4 bases from V and 13 bases from J, the junction contained 13 bases not matched to a gene. Here the CDR3 reads CASSPGQTPEVFF. Here the CDR3 DNA reads TGCGCCAGCAGCCCGGGACAGACTCCCGAGGTTTTCTTT.

V is TRBV4-1 and J is TRBJ1-4; possibly TRBD1 for D (6 bases). V was pared by 1 base and J by 8 bases, with 17 bases between. Germline CDR1 and CDR2: MGHRA and YSYEKL. The CDR3 consists of 16 residues. The CDR3 sequence is CASSQGEAGQGEKLFF. CDR3 nucleotides: TGCGCCAGCAGCCAAGGGGAGGCGGGCCAGGGGGAAAAACTGTTTTTT.

The rearrangement joins TRBV5-4 to TRBJ2-1, with D perhaps assigned TRBD1 or TRBD2 (5 bases each). The CDR3 is 16 residues long. Trimming removed 4 bases at V and 9 bases at J, with 23 bases between. Germline V gene lookup returns CDR1 SGHNT and CDR2 YYREEE (reference sequence). The CDR3: CASSPAGTQSRAEQFF. The CDR3 nucleotides read TGTGCCAGCAGCCCGGCCGGGACGCAATCCCGCGCTGAGCAGTTCTTC.

This clone was detected a few times. The chain uses TRBV19 and TRBJ2-1; D ambiguous. The CDR3 totals 15 residues. The V and J ends lost 7 bases and 0 bases respectively, with 13 bases between them. Germline V gives CDR1 LNHDA, CDR2 SQIVND (reference sequence). CDR3 in amino acids: CASTPRQDSYNEQFF. In DNA, the CDR3 is TGTGCCAGTACCCCGCGGCAGGACTCCTACAATGAGCAGTTCTTC.

CDR3: CASSFGNPFEPQHF. The CDR3 DNA sequence: TGTGCCAGCAGCTTCGGGAACCCCTTCGAACCCCAGCATTTT. The chain employs TRBV5-5 and TRBJ1-5; D ambiguous. This CDR3 comprises 14 residues. Trimming removed 2 bases at V and 10 bases at J, with 16 bases between. Germline assignment: CDR1 SGHKS and CDR2 YYEKEE (reference sequence). The full variable domain, completed using reference TRBV5-5 and TRBJ1-5, is DAGVTQSPTHLIKTRGQQVTLRCSPISGHKSVSWYQQVLGQGPQFIFQYYEKEERGRGNFPDRFSARQFPNYSSELNVNALLLGDSALYLCASSFGNPFEPQHFGDGTRLSIL.

The chain employs TRBV7-2 and TRBJ2-2; 14 nucleotides agree with TRBD2. This CDR3 region has 16 residues. Germline V lookup: CDR1 SGHTA, CDR2 FQGNSA. The J segment lost 9 bases and the V segment lost 5 bases, leaving 8 bases of the junction unmatched. The CDR3 loop is CASSLGLAGGARELFF. DNA of the CDR3: TGTGCCAGCAGCCTAGGACTAGCGGGGGGTGCCCGGGAGCTGTTTTTT. Full variable domain (missing parts from reference TRBV7-2 and TRBJ2-2): GAGVSQSPSNKVTEKGKDVELRCDPISGHTALYWYRQSLGQGLEFLIYFQGNSAPDKSGLPSDRFSAERTGGSVSTLTIQRTQQEDSAVYLCASSLGLAGGARELFFGEGSRLTVL.

The chain employs TRBV6-5 and TRBJ2-3; either TRBD1 or TRBD2 may supply D (5 bases each). V was cut by 5 bases and J by 2 bases, with 11 bases left in between. This CDR3 is built from 14 residues. The germline CDR1 and CDR2 sequences are MNHEY and SVGAGI. CDR3 sequence: CASSLRGITDTQYF. The DNA for the CDR3 is TGTGCCAGCAGTCTTCGGGGCATCACAGATACGCAGTATTTT.

The V call is TRBV7-9, the J call TRBJ2-1, with D tentatively TRBD2 (5 bases). This CDR3 is 16 amino acids long. Germline V gives CDR1 SEHNR, CDR2 FQNEAQ (reference sequence). V was pared by 4 bases and J by 4 bases, with 17 bases between. The CDR3 sequence: CASSSRQLGWYNEQFF. CDR3 DNA: TGTGCCAGCAGCTCCCGGCAACTAGGGTGGTACAATGAGCAGTTCTTC.

The gene calls are TRBV7-9 and TRBJ1-4; no reliable D call. The germline V gene has CDR1 SEHNR and CDR2 FQNEAQ (reference sequence). The V end lost 1 base, the J end lost 8 bases, and 17 bases lay between the germline ends. The CDR3 extends over 16 amino acids. The CDR3 nucleotides read TGTGCCAGCAGCTTAGGAGTGCTTAACAGAGGGGAAAAACTGTTTTTT. It yields the protein CASSLGVLNRGEKLFF.

This clone showed up just a few times. V usage is TRBV11-2 and J usage is TRBJ1-3; D is perhaps TRBD1 (5 bases). Germline V gene data show CDR1 as SGHAT and CDR2 as FQNNGV. V was cut by 5 bases and J by 0 bases, with 14 bases left in between. CDR3 length: 16 residues. The CDR3 spells CASSHSGLNSGNTIYF. CDR3 sequence (DNA): TGTGCCAGCAGCCATTCGGGACTGAACTCTGGAAACACCATATATTTT. The entire variable domain, with the rest obtained from reference TRBV11-2 and TRBJ1-3, is as follows: EAGVAQSPRYKIIEKRQSVAFWCNPISGHATLYWYQQILGQGPKLLIQFQNNGVVDDSQLPKDRFSAERLKGVDSTLKIQPAKLEDSAVYLCASSHSGLNSGNTIYFGEGSWLTVV.

This chain uses TRBV27 with TRBJ2-1; D unclear. Germline CDR1 and CDR2: MNHEY and SMNVEV (reference sequence). The CDR3 totals 15 residues. Trimming took 6 bases from V and 0 from J, leaving 12 bases between them. For the CDR3, the DNA is TGTGCCAGCAGCCGCCATCAAAGCTCCTACAATGAGCAGTTCTTC. It translates to CASSRHQSSYNEQFF.